Given below is one T cell receptor (beta chain) in context. Its antigen remains unidentified. This specimen comes from a study of CD8 T cells in ankylosing spondylitis. The authors made TCR beta libraries by quantitative 5'-RACE with molecular barcodes. TCRdb called the 5' RACE reads again in MiXCR, with one record for every CDR3 protein. The sample consists of about 540,000 distinct CDR3 sequences, about 13% of them appearing once. Study findings and constraints: What seemed typical of ankylosing spondylitis blood was a TCR beta motif built from about eight highly homologous variants. It was reported that disease-linked clones were significantly enriched in matched ankylosing spondylitis synovial fluid. Disease-linked clones were CD8+ and relatively rare in peripheral blood. In reactive arthritis synovial fluid and blood, some motif variants had been reported before.

The V and J ends lost 2 bases and 6 bases, in that order; junction bases with no gene match: 6. The V gene's germline CDR1 is MNHNS and CDR2 SASEGT. This CDR3 is built from 15 residues. Sequences were obtained from blood, either unsorted or a sorted T cell fraction (not recorded which). The chain couples TRBV6-1 to TRBJ2-5; 10 positions match TRBD2. The clonotype comes from a male donor with ankylosing spondylitis. Written as DNA, the CDR3 is TGTGCCAGCAGTGAACCAGCGGGAGGGCCTAAGACCCAGTACTTC. It specifies CASSEPAGGPKTQYF.